The present T cell receptor (beta chain) was sequenced within a study of blood T cell repertoires in COVID-19. About the study: Samples taken during acute and convalescent COVID-19 were collected in the United States, Italy and Spain. In each case, the material was cDNA or gDNA derived from T cells, B-cell-depleted T cells, or PBMCs.

This CDR3 is 15 amino acids long. V shed 0 bases, J shed 4 bases, and the junction held 6 bases outside the gene matches. Germline lookup yields CDR1 SQVTM and CDR2 ANQGSEA. Authors' analysis steps: Using reference gene primer amplification, nucleated cell counts were estimated. Data came from immunoSEQ multiplex PCR; TCRdb stores just in-frame clones and leaves some out. The DNA gave D and trimming, while V, J and clone size come from that table. The sample lists approximately 160,000 clones; 60% to 85% were seen once. The sample comprised peripheral blood. V gene TRBV29-1 combines with J gene TRBJ2-3, with 8 nucleotides matching TRBD2. This TCR was sampled from a man in his 70s with acute or convalescent COVID-19. The CDR3 sequence: CSVEDGRGGPDTQYF. The CDR3 DNA follows: TGCAGCGTTGAAGATGGTCGGGGGGGACCAGATACGCAGTATTTT.